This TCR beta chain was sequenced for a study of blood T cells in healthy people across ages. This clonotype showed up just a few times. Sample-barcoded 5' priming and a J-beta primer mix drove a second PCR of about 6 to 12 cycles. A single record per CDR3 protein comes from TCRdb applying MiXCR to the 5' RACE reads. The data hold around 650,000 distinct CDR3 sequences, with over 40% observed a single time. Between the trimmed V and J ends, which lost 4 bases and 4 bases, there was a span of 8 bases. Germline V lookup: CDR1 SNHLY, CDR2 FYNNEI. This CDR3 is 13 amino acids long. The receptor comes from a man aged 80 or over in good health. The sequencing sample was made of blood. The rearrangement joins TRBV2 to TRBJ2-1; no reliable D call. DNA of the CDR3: TGTGCCAGCAGTGGGAAAGAGTACAATGAGCAGTTCTTC. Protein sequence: CASSGKEYNEQFF.